Sequencing of this TCR beta chain was carried out in a study of cytomegalovirus exposure and HLA in healthy donors. Study context: A prior study identified 117 million unique TCR beta sequences from 190 million or so T cells. Overall study findings and caveats: In vitro assays verified that a few CMV-associated chains recognized CMV antigens specifically. Earlier results showed most TCR beta V segments being productive about 87% or about 30% of the time. The sole available immune exposure information was CMV serostatus.

Primers: 60 Vbeta forward and 13 Jbeta reverse. Produced via immunoSEQ multiplex PCR; TCRdb's table is partial and in-frame only. The sample holds roughly 150,000 clones, around 73% seen once. The CDR3 is 13 residues long. The ends were cut back, 6 bases at V and 5 bases at J, with 11 bases in the middle. Germline-derived CDR1 and CDR2 are ENHRY and SYGVKD. Regarding this clone: Antigen: not known.

J is TRBJ1-5 and V is TRBV10-3; D is undetermined. The sequence was obtained from a young woman in good health and CMV-seropositive. The material sequenced was PBMCs. The CDR3 DNA reads TGTGCCATCAGGAACAGCCCAGATCAGCCCCAGCATTTT. It translates to CAIRNSPDQPQHF.